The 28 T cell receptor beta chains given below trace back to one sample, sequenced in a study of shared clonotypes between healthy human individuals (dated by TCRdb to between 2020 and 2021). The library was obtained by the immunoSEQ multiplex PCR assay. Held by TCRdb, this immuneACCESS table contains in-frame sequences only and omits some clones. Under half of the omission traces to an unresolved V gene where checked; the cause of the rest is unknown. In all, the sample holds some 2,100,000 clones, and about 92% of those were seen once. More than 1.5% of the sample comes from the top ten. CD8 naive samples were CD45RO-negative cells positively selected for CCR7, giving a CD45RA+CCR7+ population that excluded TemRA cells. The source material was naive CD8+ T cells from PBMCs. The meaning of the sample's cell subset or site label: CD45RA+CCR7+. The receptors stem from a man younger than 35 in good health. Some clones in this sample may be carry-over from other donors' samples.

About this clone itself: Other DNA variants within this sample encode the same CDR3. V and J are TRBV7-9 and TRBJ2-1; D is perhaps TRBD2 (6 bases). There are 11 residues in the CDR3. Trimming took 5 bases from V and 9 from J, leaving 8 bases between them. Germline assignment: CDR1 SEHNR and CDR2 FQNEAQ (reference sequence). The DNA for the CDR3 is TGTGCCAGCAGCCTGGGAGGTGAGCAGTTCTTC. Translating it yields CASSLGGEQFF.

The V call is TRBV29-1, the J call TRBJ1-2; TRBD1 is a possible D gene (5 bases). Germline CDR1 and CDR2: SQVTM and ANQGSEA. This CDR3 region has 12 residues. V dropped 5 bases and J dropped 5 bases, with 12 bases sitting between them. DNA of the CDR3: TGCAGCGTTAAACGGGGGGTTTATGGCTACACCTTC. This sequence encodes CSVKRGVYGYTF.

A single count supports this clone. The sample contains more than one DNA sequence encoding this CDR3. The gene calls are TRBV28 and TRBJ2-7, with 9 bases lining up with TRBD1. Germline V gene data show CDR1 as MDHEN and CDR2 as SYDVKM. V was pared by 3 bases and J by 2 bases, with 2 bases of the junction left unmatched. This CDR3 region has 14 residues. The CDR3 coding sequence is TGTGCCAGCAGTTTGGGACAGGGTACCTACGAGCAGTACTTC. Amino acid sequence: CASSLGQGTYEQYF.

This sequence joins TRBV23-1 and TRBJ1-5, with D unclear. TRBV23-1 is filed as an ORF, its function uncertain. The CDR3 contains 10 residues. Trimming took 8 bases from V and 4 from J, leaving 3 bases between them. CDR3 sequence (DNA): TGCGCCAGCCCGAATCAGCCCCAGCATTTT. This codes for CASPNQPQHF.

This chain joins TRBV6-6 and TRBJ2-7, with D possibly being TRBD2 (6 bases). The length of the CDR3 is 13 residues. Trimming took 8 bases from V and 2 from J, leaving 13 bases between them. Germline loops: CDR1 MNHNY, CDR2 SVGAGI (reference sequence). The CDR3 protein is CASRGSGTYEQYF. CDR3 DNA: TGTGCCAGCCGAGGTAGCGGCACCTACGAGCAGTACTTC.

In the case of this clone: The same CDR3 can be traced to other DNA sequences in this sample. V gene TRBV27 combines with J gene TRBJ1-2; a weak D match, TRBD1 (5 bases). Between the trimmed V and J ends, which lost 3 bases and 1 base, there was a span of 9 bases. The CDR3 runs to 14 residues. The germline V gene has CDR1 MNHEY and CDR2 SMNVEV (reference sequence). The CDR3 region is CASSFTGGNYGYTF. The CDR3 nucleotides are TGTGCCAGCAGTTTTACCGGGGGTAACTATGGCTACACCTTC.

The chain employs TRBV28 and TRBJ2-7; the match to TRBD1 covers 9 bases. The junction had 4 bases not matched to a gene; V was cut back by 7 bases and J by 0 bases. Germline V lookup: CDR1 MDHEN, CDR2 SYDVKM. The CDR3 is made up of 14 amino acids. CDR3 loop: CASTSTGGSYEQYF. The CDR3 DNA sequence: TGTGCCAGCACCTCGACAGGGGGCTCCTACGAGCAGTACTTC.

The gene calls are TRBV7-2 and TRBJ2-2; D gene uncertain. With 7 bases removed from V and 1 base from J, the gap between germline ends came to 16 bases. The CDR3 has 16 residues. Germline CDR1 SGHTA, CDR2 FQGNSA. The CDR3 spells CASTLHRVLNTGELFF. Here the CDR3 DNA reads TGTGCCAGCACCCTCCATCGTGTTTTGAACACCGGGGAGCTGTTTTTT.

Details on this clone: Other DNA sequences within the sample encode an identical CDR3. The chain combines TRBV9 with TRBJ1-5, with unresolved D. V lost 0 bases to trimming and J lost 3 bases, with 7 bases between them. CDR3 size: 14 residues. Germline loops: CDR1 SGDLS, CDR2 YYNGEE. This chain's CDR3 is CASSVGSVNQPQHF. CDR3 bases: TGTGCCAGCAGCGTAGGTTCCGTCAATCAGCCCCAGCATTTT.

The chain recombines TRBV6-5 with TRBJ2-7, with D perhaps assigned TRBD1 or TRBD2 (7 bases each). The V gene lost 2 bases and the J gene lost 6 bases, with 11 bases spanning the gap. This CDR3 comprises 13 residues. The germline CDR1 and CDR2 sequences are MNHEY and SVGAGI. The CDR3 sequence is CASSYVRGGEQYF. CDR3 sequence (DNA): TGTGCCAGCAGTTACGTCAGGGGGGGCGAGCAGTACTTC.

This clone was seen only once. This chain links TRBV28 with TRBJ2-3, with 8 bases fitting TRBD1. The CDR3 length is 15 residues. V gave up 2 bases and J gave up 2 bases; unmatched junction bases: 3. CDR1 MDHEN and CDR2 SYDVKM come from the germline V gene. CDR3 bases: TGTGCCAGCAGTTTAGGGACAGGCGTCACAGATACGCAGTATTTT. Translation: CASSLGTGVTDTQYF.

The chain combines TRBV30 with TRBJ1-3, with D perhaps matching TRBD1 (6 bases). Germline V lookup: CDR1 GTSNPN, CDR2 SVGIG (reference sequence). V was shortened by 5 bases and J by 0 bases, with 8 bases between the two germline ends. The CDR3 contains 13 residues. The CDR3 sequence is CAWRTVSGNTIYF. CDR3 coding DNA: TGTGCCTGGCGGACAGTCTCTGGAAACACCATATATTTT.

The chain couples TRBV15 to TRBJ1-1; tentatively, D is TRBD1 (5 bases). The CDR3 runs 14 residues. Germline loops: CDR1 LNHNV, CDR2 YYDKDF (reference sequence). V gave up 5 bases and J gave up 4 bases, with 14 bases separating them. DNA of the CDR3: TGTGCCACCAGCCCCAATGGGGGTTCCACTGAAGCTTTCTTT. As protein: CATSPNGGSTEAFF.

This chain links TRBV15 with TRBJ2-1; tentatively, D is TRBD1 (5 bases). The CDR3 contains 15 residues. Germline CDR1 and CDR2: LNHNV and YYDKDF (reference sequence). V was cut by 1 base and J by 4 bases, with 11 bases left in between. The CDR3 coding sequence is TGTGCCACCAGCAGAGGTAGGGGCCCATACAATGAGCAGTTCTTC. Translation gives CATSRGRGPYNEQFF.

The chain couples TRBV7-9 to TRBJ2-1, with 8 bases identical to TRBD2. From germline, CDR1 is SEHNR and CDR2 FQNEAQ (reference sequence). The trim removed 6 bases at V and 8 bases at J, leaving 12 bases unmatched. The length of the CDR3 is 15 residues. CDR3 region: CASSRVRAGADEQFF. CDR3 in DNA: TGTGCCAGCAGTCGTGTACGAGCGGGAGCGGATGAGCAGTTCTTC.

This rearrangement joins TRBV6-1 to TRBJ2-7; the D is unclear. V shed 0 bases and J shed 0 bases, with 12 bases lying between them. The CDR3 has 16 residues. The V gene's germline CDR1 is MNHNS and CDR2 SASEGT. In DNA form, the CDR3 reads TGTGCCAGCAGTGAAGCGGTAACTAAACTCTCCTACGAGCAGTACTTC. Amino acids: CASSEAVTKLSYEQYF.

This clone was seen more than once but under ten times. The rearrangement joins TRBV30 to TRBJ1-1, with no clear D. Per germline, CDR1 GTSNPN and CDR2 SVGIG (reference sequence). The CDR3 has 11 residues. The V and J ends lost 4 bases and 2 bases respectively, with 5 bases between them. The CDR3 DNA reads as TGTGCCTGGACAGATAACACTGAAGCTTTCTTT. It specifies CAWTDNTEAFF.

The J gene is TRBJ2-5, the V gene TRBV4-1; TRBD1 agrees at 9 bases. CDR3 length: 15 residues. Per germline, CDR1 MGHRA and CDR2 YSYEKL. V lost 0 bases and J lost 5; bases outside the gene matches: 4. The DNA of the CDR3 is TGCGCCAGCAGCCAAGAACAGGGGGCTCGGGAGACCCAGTACTTC. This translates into CASSQEQGARETQYF.

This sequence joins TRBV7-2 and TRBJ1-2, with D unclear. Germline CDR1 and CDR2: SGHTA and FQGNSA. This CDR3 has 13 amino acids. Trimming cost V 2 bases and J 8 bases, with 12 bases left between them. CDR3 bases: TGTGCCAGCAGCTTAATAGTCCGGGAGGGCTACACCTTC. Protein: CASSLIVREGYTF.

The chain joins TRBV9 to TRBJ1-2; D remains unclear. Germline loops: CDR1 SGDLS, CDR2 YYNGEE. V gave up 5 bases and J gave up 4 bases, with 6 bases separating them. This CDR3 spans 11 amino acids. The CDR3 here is CASRTVYGYTF. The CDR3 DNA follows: TGTGCCAGCAGGACGGTCTATGGCTACACCTTC.

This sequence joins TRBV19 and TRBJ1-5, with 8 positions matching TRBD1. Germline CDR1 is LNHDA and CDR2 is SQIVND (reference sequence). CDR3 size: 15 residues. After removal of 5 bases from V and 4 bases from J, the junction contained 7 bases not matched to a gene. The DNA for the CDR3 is TGTGCCAGTAGTCTTGGGACAGGCCCTAATCAGCCCCAGCATTTT. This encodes CASSLGTGPNQPQHF. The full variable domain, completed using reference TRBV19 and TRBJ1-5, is DGGITQSPKYLFRKEGQNVTLSCEQNLNHDAMYWYRQDPGQGLRLIYYSQIVNDFQKGDIAEGYSVSREKKESFPLTVTSAQKNPTAFYLCASSLGTGPNQPQHFGDGTRLSIL.

The CDR3 DNA is TGTGCCAGCAGGCTCAGGGGGAACACTGAAGCTTTCTTT. This encodes CASRLRGNTEAFF. The V and J genes are TRBV2 and TRBJ1-1, with D tentatively TRBD1 (6 bases). Trimming took 6 bases from V and 1 from J, leaving 9 bases between them. In germline, CDR1 is SNHLY, CDR2 FYNNEI. The CDR3 spans 13 residues.

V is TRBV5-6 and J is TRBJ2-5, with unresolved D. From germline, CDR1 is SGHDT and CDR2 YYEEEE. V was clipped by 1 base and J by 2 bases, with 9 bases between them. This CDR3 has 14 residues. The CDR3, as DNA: TGTGCCAGCAGCTTGCTGGCGTTACAAGAGACCCAGTACTTC. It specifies CASSLLALQETQYF.

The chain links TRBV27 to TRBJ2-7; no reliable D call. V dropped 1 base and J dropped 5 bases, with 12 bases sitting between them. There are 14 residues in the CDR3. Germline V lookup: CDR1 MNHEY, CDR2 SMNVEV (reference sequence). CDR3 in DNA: TGTGCCAGCAGTTTATATGCCACCCAGAACGAGCAGTACTTC. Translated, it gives CASSLYATQNEQYF.

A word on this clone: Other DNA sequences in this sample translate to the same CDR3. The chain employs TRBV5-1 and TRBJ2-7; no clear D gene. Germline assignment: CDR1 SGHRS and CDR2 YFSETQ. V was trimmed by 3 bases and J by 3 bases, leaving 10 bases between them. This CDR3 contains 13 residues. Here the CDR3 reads CASSSTDYYEQYF. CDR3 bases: TGCGCCAGCAGCTCAACAGATTACTACGAGCAGTACTTC.

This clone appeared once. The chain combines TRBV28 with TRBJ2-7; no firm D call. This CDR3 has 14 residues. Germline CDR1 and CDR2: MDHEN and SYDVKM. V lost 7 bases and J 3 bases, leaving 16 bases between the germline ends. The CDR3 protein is CASTLGIFGYEQYF. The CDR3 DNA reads TGTGCCAGCACTCTCGGTATTTTTGGCTACGAGCAGTACTTC.

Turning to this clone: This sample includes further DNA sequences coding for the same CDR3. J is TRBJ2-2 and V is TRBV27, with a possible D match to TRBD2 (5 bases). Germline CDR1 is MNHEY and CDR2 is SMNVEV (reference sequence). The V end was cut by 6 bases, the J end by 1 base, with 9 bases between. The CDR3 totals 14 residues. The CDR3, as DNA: TGTGCCAGCAGGCCGGGGAGGAACACCGGGGAGCTGTTTTTT. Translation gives CASRPGRNTGELFF.

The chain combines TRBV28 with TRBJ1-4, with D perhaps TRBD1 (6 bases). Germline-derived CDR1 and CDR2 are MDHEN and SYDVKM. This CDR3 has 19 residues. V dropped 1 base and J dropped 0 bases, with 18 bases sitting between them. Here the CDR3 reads CASSLLGRGARSTNEKLFF. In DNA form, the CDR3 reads TGTGCCAGCAGTTTATTGGGGCGGGGGGCCCGTTCAACTAATGAAAAACTGTTTTTT.